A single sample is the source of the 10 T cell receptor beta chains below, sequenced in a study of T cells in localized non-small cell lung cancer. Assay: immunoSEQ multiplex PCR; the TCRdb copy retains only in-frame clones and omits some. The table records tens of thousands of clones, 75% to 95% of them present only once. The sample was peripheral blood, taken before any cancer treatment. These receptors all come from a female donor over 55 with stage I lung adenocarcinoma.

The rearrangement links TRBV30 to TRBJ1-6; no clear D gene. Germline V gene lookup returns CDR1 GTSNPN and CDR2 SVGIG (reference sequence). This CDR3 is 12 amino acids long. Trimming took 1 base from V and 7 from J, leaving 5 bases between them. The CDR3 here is CAWSDRNSPLHF. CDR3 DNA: TGTGCCTGGAGTGACAGAAATTCACCCCTCCACTTT.

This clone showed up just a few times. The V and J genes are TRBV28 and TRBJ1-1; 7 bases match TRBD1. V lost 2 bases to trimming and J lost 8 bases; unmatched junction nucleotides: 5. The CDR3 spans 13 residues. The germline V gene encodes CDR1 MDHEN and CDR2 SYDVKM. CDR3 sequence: CASSLPRDREAFF. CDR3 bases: TGTGCCAGCAGTTTACCGAGGGACAGAGAAGCTTTCTTT.

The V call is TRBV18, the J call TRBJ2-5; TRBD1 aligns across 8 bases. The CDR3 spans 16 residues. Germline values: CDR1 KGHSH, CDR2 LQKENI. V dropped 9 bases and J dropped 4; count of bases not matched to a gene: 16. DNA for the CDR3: TGTGCCAGTTCGCTTGAAGGGAGACAGGGGAGAGAGACCCAGTACTTC. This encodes CASSLEGRQGRETQYF.

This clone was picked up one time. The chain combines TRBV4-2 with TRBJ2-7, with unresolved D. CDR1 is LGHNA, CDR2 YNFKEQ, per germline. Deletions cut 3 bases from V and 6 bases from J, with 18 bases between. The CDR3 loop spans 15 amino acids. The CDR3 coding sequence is TGTGCCAGCAGCCAGAGTTCCGGCGGTGAAGGCGAGCAGTACTTC. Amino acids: CASSQSSGGEGEQYF.

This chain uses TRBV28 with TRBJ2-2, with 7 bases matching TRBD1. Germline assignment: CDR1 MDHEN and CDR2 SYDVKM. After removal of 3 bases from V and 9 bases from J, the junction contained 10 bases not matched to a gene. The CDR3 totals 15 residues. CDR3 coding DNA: TGTGCCAGCAGTTTTTTAGGGGGCAATCACCGGGAGCTGTTTTTT. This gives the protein CASSFLGGNHRELFF.

The DNA for the CDR3 is TGCGCCAGCAGCTGGGTTACAGGGGATGAGGAGCTGTTTTTT. It is translated as CASSWVTGDEELFF. This chain connects TRBV5-1 to TRBJ2-2, with 7 bases that match TRBD1. The CDR3 is 14 amino acids. Germline assignment: CDR1 SGHRS and CDR2 YFSETQ. V trimming: 3 bases; J trimming: 10 bases; junction bases outside the gene matches: 9. The complete variable domain, with remaining parts taken from reference TRBV5-1 and TRBJ2-2, reads KAGVTQTPRYLIKTRGQQVTLSCSPISGHRSVSWYQQTPGQGLQFLFEYFSETQRNKGNFPGRFSGRQFSNSRSEMNVSTLELGDSALYLCASSWVTGDEELFFGEGSRLTVL.

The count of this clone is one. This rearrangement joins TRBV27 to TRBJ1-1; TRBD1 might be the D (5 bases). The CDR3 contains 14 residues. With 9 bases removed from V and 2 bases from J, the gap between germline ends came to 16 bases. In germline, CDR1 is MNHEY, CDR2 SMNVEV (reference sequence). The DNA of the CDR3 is TGTGCCAGTTGGCAGGGTCCTGGTAACACTGAAGCTTTCTTT. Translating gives CASWQGPGNTEAFF.

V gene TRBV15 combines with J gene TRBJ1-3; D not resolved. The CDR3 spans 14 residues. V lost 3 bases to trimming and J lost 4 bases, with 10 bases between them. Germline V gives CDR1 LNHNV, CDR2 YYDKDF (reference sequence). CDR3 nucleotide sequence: TGTGCCACCAGCAGCGGCCCGGGAGGAAACACCATATATTTT. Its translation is CATSSGPGGNTIYF.

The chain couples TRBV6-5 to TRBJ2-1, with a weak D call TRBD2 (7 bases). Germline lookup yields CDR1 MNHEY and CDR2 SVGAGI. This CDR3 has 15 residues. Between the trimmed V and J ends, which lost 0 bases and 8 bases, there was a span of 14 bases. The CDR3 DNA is TGTGCCAGCAGTTACTCAGGGGGGGGGCACGATGAGCAGTTCTTC. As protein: CASSYSGGGHDEQFF.

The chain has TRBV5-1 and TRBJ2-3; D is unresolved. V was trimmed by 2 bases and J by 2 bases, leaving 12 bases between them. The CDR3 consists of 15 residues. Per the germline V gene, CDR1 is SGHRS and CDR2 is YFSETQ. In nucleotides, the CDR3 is TGCGCCAGCAGCTTCGCTAGAGCCCCCACAGATACGCAGTATTTT. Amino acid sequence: CASSFARAPTDTQYF.